One sample yielded the 7 T cell receptor beta chains listed below, sequenced in a study of T cells in localized non-small cell lung cancer. Repertoires were generated with immunoSEQ multiplex PCR, while TCRdb's copy carries only in-frame clones and drops some. The sample holds about 43,000 clones, roughly nine tenths seen once. Specimen: PBMCs, collected before any cancer treatment. These receptors were collected from a woman aged 35 to 70 with stage II lung adenocarcinoma.

This chain connects TRBV6-5 to TRBJ2-3; weak D call: TRBD2 (6 bases). V was pared by 5 bases and J by 0 bases, with 9 bases between. The CDR3 is made up of 14 amino acids. Germline-derived CDR1 and CDR2 are MNHEY and SVGAGI. CDR3 DNA sequence: TGTGCCAGCAGTCGGGGGTCTAGCACAGATACGCAGTATTTT. Encoded protein: CASSRGSSTDTQYF.

The chain employs TRBV6-1 and TRBJ1-1; possible D gene TRBD1, 5 bases. There are 15 residues in the CDR3. The V gene lost 5 bases and the J gene lost 0 bases, with 13 bases spanning the gap. Germline V gene sequence: CDR1 MNHNS, CDR2 SASEGT. The CDR3 loop reads CASSQAGSMNTEAFF. In DNA form, the CDR3 reads TGTGCCAGCAGTCAGGCAGGGAGCATGAACACTGAAGCTTTCTTT.

This chain uses TRBV7-3 with TRBJ2-6; a weak D match, TRBD1 (5 bases). The germline V and J ends were trimmed by 4 bases and 1 base, with 8 bases remaining between them. Germline V CDR1 and CDR2: SGHTA, FQGTGA. There are 15 residues in the CDR3. CDR3 in amino acids: CASSSQASGANVLTF. The CDR3 region has the DNA TGTGCCAGCAGCTCACAGGCTTCTGGGGCCAACGTCCTGACTTTC.

The J gene is TRBJ2-7, the V gene TRBV7-2; D unclear. The V gene lost 3 bases and the J gene lost 2 bases, with 5 bases spanning the gap. Germline V gene lookup returns CDR1 SGHTA and CDR2 FQGNSA. This CDR3 is built from 12 residues. The CDR3 DNA follows: TGTGCCAGCAGCTTCTCTACCTACGAGCAGTACTTC. Translated: CASSFSTYEQYF.

This clone was recorded a few times. DNA of the CDR3: TGTGCCAGCAGTTTAACGTTAGCTGGCTACACCTTC. Its protein is CASSLTLAGYTF. The V and J genes are TRBV28 and TRBJ1-2; D gene uncertain. CDR3 length: 12 amino acids. CDR1 is MDHEN, CDR2 SYDVKM, per germline. Trimming left V 2 bases short and J 7 bases short, with 8 bases between.

The V and J genes are TRBV9 and TRBJ2-3; 9 bases fit TRBD2. The CDR3 has 16 residues. Per the germline V gene, CDR1 is SGDLS and CDR2 is YYNGEE. After removal of 4 bases from V and 3 bases from J, the junction contained 9 bases not matched to a gene. In DNA form, the CDR3 reads TGTGCCAGCAGCCCCTGGGGTAGCGGGGGTACAGATACGCAGTATTTT. Translating gives CASSPWGSGGTDTQYF.

V is TRBV9 and J is TRBJ1-4; D is possibly TRBD1 (5 bases). Germline CDR1 and CDR2: SGDLS and YYNGEE. Trimming cost V 0 bases and J 5 bases, with 11 bases left between them. There are 15 residues in the CDR3. CDR3 in amino acids: CASSVGFRGNEKLFF. Written as DNA, the CDR3 is TGTGCCAGCAGCGTAGGTTTCCGGGGGAATGAAAAACTGTTTTTT.